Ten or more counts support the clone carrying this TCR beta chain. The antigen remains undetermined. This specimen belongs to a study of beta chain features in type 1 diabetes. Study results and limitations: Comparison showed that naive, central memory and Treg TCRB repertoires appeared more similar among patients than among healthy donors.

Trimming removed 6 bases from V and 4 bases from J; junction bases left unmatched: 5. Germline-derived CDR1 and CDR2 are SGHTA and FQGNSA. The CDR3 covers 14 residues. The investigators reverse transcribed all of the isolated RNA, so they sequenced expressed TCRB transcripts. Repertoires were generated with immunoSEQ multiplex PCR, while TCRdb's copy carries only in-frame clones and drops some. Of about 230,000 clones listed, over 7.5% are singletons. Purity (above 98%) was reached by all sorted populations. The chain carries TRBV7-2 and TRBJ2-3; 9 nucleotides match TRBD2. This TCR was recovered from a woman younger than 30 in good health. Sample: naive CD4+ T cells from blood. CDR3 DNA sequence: TGTGCCAGCAGGTTTAGCGGGGGCGCAGATACGCAGTATTTT. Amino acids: CASRFSGGADTQYF.